A selection of T cell receptor beta chains follows, all from one sample in a study of T-cell reconstitution after alpha-beta-depleted transplantation in children. TCRdb re-analysed the PCR reads in MiXCR, keeping a single row per CDR3 protein. The sample contains 80,000 to 100,000 distinct CDR3 sequences, 20% to 25% of which appear only once. The specimen was PBMCs, collected before TCRalphabeta/CD19-depleted stem cell transplant. The receptors stem from a boy between 2 and 15 years old with acute lymphoblastic leukemia, due to receive a stem cell transplant. Each CDR3 is given with its conserved first and last residue. D genes are given only for firm matches. Some rows mark clone size as missing; the rest say once, few, many or name a class of expanded clone.

V gene	J gene	D gene	clone size	CDR3 protein	CDR3 DNA
TRBV4-3	TRBJ2-5	TRBD1	few	CASSQGTGGGGETQYF	TGCGCCAGCAGCCAAGGGACAGGGGGAGGAGGGGAGACCCAGTACTTC
TRBV6-5	TRBJ1-5	.	.	CASILSGSQPQHF	TGTGCCAGCATTTTGAGCGGGAGCCAGCCCCAGCATTTT
TRBV4-3	TRBJ2-3	TRBD2	few	CASSQDAGGADTQYF	TGCGCCAGCAGCCAAGACGCGGGGGGCGCAGATACGCAGTATTTT
TRBV20-1	TRBJ2-5	TRBD2	.	CSARAMASGSETQYF	TGCAGTGCTAGGGCAATGGCTAGCGGGAGTGAGACCCAGTACTTC
TRBV20-1	TRBJ2-3	TRBD1	few	CSALSGGTGSLYF	TGCAGTGCTCTATCCGGCGGGACAGGGAGCTTGTATTTT
TRBV11-2	TRBJ2-2	.	few	CASSTHYAEFPYTGELFF	TGTGCCAGCAGCACGCACTATGCCGAGTTCCCCTACACCGGGGAGCTGTTTTTT
TRBV29-1	TRBJ2-3	.	.	CSVGLAESTDTQYF	TGCAGCGTTGGGTTGGCGGAGAGCACAGATACGCAGTATTTT
TRBV4-3	TRBJ2-1	.	.	CASSQEYRENEQFF	TGCGCCAGCAGCCAAGAATATCGGGAGAATGAGCAGTTCTTC
TRBV3-1	TRBJ2-7	.	many	CASSQTWGEQYF	TGTGCCAGCAGCCAAACTTGGGGGGAGCAGTACTTC
TRBV4-1	TRBJ2-4	.	.	CASSQDFENIQYF	TGCGCCAGCAGCCAAGATTTCGAAAACATTCAGTACTTC
TRBV21-1	TRBJ2-5	.	many	CASSTLPGQETQYF	TGTGCCAGCAGCACCCTACCGGGGCAAGAGACCCAGTACTTC
TRBV5-1	TRBJ1-1	.	many	CASRGSMNTEAFF	TGCGCCAGCAGGGGGTCGATGAACACTGAAGCTTTCTTT
TRBV7-2	TRBJ2-3	.	.	CAAGSADTQYF	TGTGCTGCGGGATCGGCTGATACGCAGTATTTT
TRBV20-1	TRBJ1-1	.	.	CSARPGLNTEAFF	TGCAGTGCTAGACCGGGACTGAACACTGAAGCTTTCTTT
TRBV3-1	TRBJ2-1	.	.	CASSQGHGSYNEQFF	TGTGCCAGCAGCCAAGGTCACGGAAGCTACAATGAGCAGTTCTTC
TRBV28	TRBJ2-7	TRBD1	few	CASMTRDSLHEQYF	TGTGCCAGCATGACGAGGGACAGCCTTCACGAGCAGTACTTC
TRBV29-1	TRBJ1-5	.	.	CSVGVSNQPQHF	TGCAGCGTGGGGGTGAGCAATCAGCCCCAGCATTTT
TRBV7-2	TRBJ2-5	.	few	CASSFGTTGETQYF	TGTGCCAGCAGCTTTGGGACAACTGGGGAGACCCAGTACTTC
TRBV19	TRBJ2-1	.	.	CARSMEAEGYNEQFF	TGTGCCAGAAGTATGGAAGCGGAGGGGTACAATGAGCAGTTCTTC
TRBV5-6	TRBJ2-2	.	.	CASSLRTLGGEELFF	TGTGCCAGCAGCTTGAGAACTTTAGGGGGGGAGGAGCTGTTTTTT
TRBV11-2	TRBJ1-1	.	few	CASSLDLGATMNTEAFF	TGTGCCAGCAGCTTAGATTTGGGGGCAACCATGAACACTGAAGCTTTCTTT
TRBV4-1	TRBJ2-1	TRBD1	.	CASSHAQGDEQFF	TGCGCCAGCAGCCATGCACAGGGGGATGAGCAGTTCTTC
TRBV7-2	TRBJ2-2	TRBD1	.	CASSPQTGAGELFF	TGTGCCAGCAGCCCACAGACAGGGGCCGGGGAGCTGTTTTTT
TRBV6-5	TRBJ1-1	.	.	CASSYARPGGASSEAFF	TGTGCCAGCAGTTACGCTAGGCCGGGGGGCGCATCGAGTGAAGCTTTCTTT
TRBV4-2	TRBJ2-1	.	.	CASSQAERRGENEQFF	TGTGCCAGCAGCCAAGCTGAGCGGAGGGGCGAGAATGAGCAGTTCTTC
TRBV12-3/TRBV12-4	TRBJ2-7	.	.	CASGMANSYEQYF	TGTGCCAGCGGGATGGCTAACTCCTACGAGCAGTACTTC
TRBV12-3/TRBV12-4	TRBJ2-7	.	.	CASSLRGASYEQYF	TGTGCCAGCAGTTTAAGGGGCGCCTCCTACGAGCAGTACTTC
TRBV7-2	TRBJ2-2	.	.	CASSLMPGAGTGELFF	TGTGCCAGCAGCTTAATGCCGGGAGCGGGCACCGGGGAGCTGTTTTTT
TRBV4-1	TRBJ2-3	.	.	CASSQDAGDTQYF	TGCGCCAGCAGCCAAGACGCGGGGGATACGCAGTATTTT
TRBV25-1	TRBJ2-1	TRBD2	.	CASSESLAEGPYNEQFF	TGTGCCAGCAGTGAATCACTAGCGGAGGGGCCCTACAATGAGCAGTTCTTC
TRBV5-1	TRBJ1-6	.	few	CASSHRTDTYNSPLHF	TGCGCCAGCAGCCACCGGACCGACACCTATAATTCACCCCTCCACTTT
TRBV7-2	TRBJ2-3	.	many	CASSRRAHTDTQYF	TGTGCCAGCAGCCGTCGGGCTCACACAGATACGCAGTATTTT
TRBV7-2	TRBJ2-1	.	few	CASSLGWAEPVF	TGTGCCAGCAGCTTAGGATGGGCGGAGCCGGTCTTC
TRBV5-6	TRBJ2-5	.	few	CASSLAGVETQYF	TGTGCCAGCAGCTTAGCAGGGGTAGAGACCCAGTACTTC
TRBV7-9	TRBJ2-5	.	few	CASTGGETQYF	TGTGCCAGCACCGGGGGAGAGACCCAGTACTTC
TRBV7-9	TRBJ1-1	.	few	CASRLGRGSTEAFF	TGTGCCAGCAGGCTCGGACGGGGGAGCACTGAAGCTTTCTTT
TRBV28	TRBJ1-3	.	.	CASSLVGGSGNTIYF	TGTGCCAGCAGTTTGGTAGGGGGCTCTGGAAACACCATATATTTT
TRBV20-1	TRBJ2-3	.	.	CSARRRGTSDTQYF	TGCAGTGCTAGAAGAAGAGGGACTTCAGATACGCAGTATTTT
TRBV6-2/TRBV6-3	TRBJ2-1	TRBD2	.	CASGRLAGVYNEQFF	TGTGCCAGCGGAAGACTAGCGGGAGTTTACAATGAGCAGTTCTTC
TRBV10-3	TRBJ2-2	.	.	CAIMTGTEGGELFF	TGTGCCATCATGACAGGAACGGAGGGCGGGGAGCTGTTTTTT
TRBV6-2/TRBV6-3	TRBJ2-1	TRBD2	few	CASRVGTSGRAVNEQFF	TGTGCCAGCAGAGTCGGGACTAGCGGGAGGGCAGTCAATGAGCAGTTCTTC
TRBV5-1	TRBJ2-1	.	.	CASSSGTLGNEQFF	TGCGCCAGCAGCAGTGGGACCCTGGGGAATGAGCAGTTCTTC
TRBV4-1	TRBJ2-1	.	.	CASSEGAYSVVNEQFF	TGCGCCAGCAGCGAAGGGGCGTATAGCGTCGTCAATGAGCAGTTCTTC
TRBV28	TRBJ2-6	TRBD1	few	CASEDRGGSSGANVLTF	TGTGCCAGCGAGGACAGGGGGGGTTCGTCTGGGGCCAACGTCCTGACTTTC
TRBV10-3	TRBJ2-7	.	.	CAISEPEGEQYF	TGTGCCATCAGTGAGCCGGAGGGAGAGCAGTACTTC
TRBV6-5	TRBJ1-1	TRBD1	.	CASSYNPGTGRGEAFF	TGTGCCAGCAGTTACAATCCCGGGACAGGGAGGGGTGAAGCTTTCTTT
TRBV7-9	TRBJ2-7	TRBD1	few	CASSGWDRRRDEQYF	TGTGCCAGCAGCGGGTGGGACAGAAGAAGGGACGAGCAGTACTTC
TRBV5-1	TRBJ2-2	.	few	CASSLEHPGELFF	TGCGCCAGCAGCTTGGAACACCCCGGGGAGCTGTTTTTT
TRBV20-1	TRBJ2-1	TRBD2	.	CSATQGLAGVGDNEQFF	TGCAGTGCTACCCAGGGACTAGCGGGAGTAGGGGACAATGAGCAGTTCTTC
TRBV4-1	TRBJ1-6	.	.	CASSRHRPGNGGGSPLHF	TGCGCCAGCAGCCGCCACCGACCGGGAAACGGCGGCGGGTCACCCCTCCACTTT
TRBV5-1	TRBJ2-1	TRBD1	many	CASSFITGGVDNEQFF	TGCGCCAGCAGCTTTATTACAGGGGGAGTGGACAATGAGCAGTTCTTC
TRBV20-1	TRBJ2-6	TRBD1	few	CSARDPGQPRFGANVLTF	TGCAGTGCTAGAGACCCGGGACAGCCAAGGTTTGGGGCCAACGTCCTGACTTTC